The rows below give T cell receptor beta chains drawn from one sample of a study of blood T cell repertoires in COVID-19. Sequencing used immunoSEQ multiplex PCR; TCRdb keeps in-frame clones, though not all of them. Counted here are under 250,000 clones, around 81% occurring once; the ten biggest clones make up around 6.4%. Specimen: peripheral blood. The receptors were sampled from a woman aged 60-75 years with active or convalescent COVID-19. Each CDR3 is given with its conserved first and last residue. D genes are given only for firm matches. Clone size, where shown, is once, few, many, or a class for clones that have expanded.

CDR3 DNA: TGTGCCAGCAGTTACACCGAAACCCCGACAGGGATGGCTTTCTTT
CDR3 protein: CASSYTETPTGMAFF
J gene: TRBJ1-1
D gene: TRBD1
clone size: -
V gene: TRBV6-5
CDR3 length: 15

CDR3 DNA: TGTGCCAGCCCGCCGACCTTTCGACAGAGGCCCAGCGGGGGGTTTCGGGAGACCCAGTACTTC
CDR3 protein: CASPPTFRQRPSGGFRETQYF
J gene: TRBJ2-5
D gene: TRBD2
clone size: -
V gene: TRBV28
CDR3 length: 21

CDR3 DNA: TGTGCCAGCAGCTGGGGACATTCGAACACCGGGGAGCTGTTTTTT
CDR3 protein: CASSWGHSNTGELFF
J gene: TRBJ2-2
D gene: -
clone size: -
V gene: TRBV7-9
CDR3 length: 15

CDR3 DNA: TGTGCCAGCAGCCCAGAAGGGGCGGGGGCCAACGTCCTGACTTTC
CDR3 protein: CASSPEGAGANVLTF
J gene: TRBJ2-6
D gene: -
clone size: -
V gene: TRBV9
CDR3 length: 15

CDR3 DNA: TGTGCCAGCAGTTTAGAGGATTATAGCAATCAGCCCCAGCATTTT
CDR3 protein: CASSLEDYSNQPQHF
J gene: TRBJ1-5
D gene: -
clone size: -
V gene: TRBV28
CDR3 length: 15

CDR3 DNA: TGCAGTGCTAGTAGGACTCTCTACGAGCAGTACTTC
CDR3 protein: CSASRTLYEQYF
J gene: TRBJ2-7
D gene: -
clone size: -
V gene: TRBV20-1
CDR3 length: 12

CDR3 DNA: TGTGCCAGCAGCTTAGCGGGGGCCTACAATGAGCAGTTCTTC
CDR3 protein: CASSLAGAYNEQFF
J gene: TRBJ2-1
D gene: -
clone size: -
V gene: TRBV11-2
CDR3 length: 14

CDR3 DNA: TGTGCCAGCAGTCACAGGGGGCAAAGCGGGGAGCTGTTTTTT
CDR3 protein: CASSHRGQSGELFF
J gene: TRBJ2-2
D gene: TRBD1
clone size: once
V gene: TRBV25-1
CDR3 length: 14

CDR3 DNA: TGTGCCAGCAGTGAAACTAGCGGGAGGGAGACCCAGTACTTC
CDR3 protein: CASSETSGRETQYF
J gene: TRBJ2-5
D gene: TRBD2
clone size: -
V gene: TRBV2
CDR3 length: 14

CDR3 DNA: TGTGCCAGCAGTTTAGGCAGCCCAGGGAAACTGTTTTTT
CDR3 protein: CASSLGSPGKLFF
J gene: TRBJ1-4
D gene: -
clone size: -
V gene: TRBV12-3/TRBV12-4
CDR3 length: 13

CDR3 DNA: TGTGCCAGCAGTGAAGTGTCGGGACAGGGTGGAGGCTACACCTTC
CDR3 protein: CASSEVSGQGGGYTF
J gene: TRBJ1-2
D gene: TRBD1
clone size: -
V gene: TRBV6-1
CDR3 length: 15

CDR3 DNA: TGTGCCAGCTCAGGGCGGGAACCGAACACCGGGGAGCTGTTTTTT
CDR3 protein: CASSGREPNTGELFF
J gene: TRBJ2-2
D gene: -
clone size: -
V gene: TRBV18
CDR3 length: 15

CDR3 DNA: TGTGCCAGCAGCTCCCCCGGGACAGGGGGCAATGAGCAGTTCTTC
CDR3 protein: CASSSPGTGGNEQFF
J gene: TRBJ2-1
D gene: TRBD1
clone size: -
V gene: TRBV11-3
CDR3 length: 15

CDR3 DNA: TGTGCCAGCAGTCGACAGGGGTACCAATCTGGGGCCAACGTCCTGACTTTC
CDR3 protein: CASSRQGYQSGANVLTF
J gene: TRBJ2-6
D gene: TRBD1
clone size: -
V gene: TRBV28
CDR3 length: 17

CDR3 DNA: TGTGCCTGGGGCGGGGGAGGAGCCTACGAGCAGTACTTC
CDR3 protein: CAWGGGGAYEQYF
J gene: TRBJ2-7
D gene: TRBD2
clone size: -
V gene: TRBV30
CDR3 length: 13

CDR3 DNA: TGTGCCAGCAGCTTGCCGTTCATAACACTAAAGGGCTACACCTTC
CDR3 protein: CASSLPFITLKGYTF
J gene: TRBJ1-2
D gene: -
clone size: -
V gene: TRBV5-8
CDR3 length: 15